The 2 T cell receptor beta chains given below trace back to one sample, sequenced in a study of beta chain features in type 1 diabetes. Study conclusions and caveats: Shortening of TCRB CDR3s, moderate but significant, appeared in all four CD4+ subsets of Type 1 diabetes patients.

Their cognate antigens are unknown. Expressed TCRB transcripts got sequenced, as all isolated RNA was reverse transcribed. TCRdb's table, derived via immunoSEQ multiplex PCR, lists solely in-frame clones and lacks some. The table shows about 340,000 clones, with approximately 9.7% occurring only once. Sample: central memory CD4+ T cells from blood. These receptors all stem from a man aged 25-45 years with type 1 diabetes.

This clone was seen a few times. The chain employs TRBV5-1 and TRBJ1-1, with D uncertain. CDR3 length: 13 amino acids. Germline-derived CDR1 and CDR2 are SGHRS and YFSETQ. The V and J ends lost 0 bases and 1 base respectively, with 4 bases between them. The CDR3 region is CASSLDWNTEAFF. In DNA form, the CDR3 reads TGCGCCAGCAGCTTGGACTGGAACACTGAAGCTTTCTTT.

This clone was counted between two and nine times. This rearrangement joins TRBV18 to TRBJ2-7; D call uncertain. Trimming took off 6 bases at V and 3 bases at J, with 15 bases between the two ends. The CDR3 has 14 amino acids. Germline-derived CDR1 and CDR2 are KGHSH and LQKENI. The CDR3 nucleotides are TGTGCCAGCTCGCCGACCGGGTCGAACTACGAGCAGTACTTC. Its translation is CASSPTGSNYEQYF. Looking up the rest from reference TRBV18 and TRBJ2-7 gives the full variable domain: NAGVMQNPRHLVRRRGQEARLRCSPMKGHSHVYWYRQLPEEGLKFMVYLQKENIIDESGMPKERFSAEFPKEGPSILRIQQVVRGDSAAYFCASSPTGSNYEQYFGPGTRLTVT.